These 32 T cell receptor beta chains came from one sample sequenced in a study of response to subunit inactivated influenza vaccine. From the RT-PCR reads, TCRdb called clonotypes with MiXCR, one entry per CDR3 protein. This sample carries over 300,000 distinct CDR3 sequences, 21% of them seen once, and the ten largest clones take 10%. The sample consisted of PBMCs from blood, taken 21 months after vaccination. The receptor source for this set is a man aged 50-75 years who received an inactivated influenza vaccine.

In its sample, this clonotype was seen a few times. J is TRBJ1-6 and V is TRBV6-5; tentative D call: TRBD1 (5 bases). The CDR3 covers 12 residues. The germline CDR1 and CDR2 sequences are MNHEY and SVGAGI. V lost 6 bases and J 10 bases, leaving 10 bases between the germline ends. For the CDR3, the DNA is TGTGCCAGCAGACAGGTGCGGTCACCCCTCCACTTT. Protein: CASRQVRSPLHF.

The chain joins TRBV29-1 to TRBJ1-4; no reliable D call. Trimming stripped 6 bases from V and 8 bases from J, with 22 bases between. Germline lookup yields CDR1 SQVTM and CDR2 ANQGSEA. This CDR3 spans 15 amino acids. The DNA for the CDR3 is TGCAGCGTGGGAATCCCCCGGGGTTCGGGGGAAAAACTGTTTTTT. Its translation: CSVGIPRGSGEKLFF.

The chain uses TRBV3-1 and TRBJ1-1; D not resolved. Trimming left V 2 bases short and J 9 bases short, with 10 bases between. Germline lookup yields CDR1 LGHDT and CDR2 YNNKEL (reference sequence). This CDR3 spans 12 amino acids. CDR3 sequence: CASSQMAGKAFF. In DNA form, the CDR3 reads TGTGCCAGCAGCCAAATGGCGGGGAAAGCTTTCTTT.

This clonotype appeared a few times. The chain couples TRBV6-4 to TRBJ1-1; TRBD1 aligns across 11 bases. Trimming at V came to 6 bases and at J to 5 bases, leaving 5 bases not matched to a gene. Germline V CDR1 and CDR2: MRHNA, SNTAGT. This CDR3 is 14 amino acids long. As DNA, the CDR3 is TGTGCCAGCAGACCGGACAGGGGGCGAACTGAAGCTTTCTTT. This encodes CASRPDRGRTEAFF.

The CDR3 loop reads CASSPFAGTSYEQYF. CDR3 DNA: TGTGCCAGCAGCCCCTTCGCGGGGACCTCCTACGAGCAGTACTTC. This chain connects TRBV7-2 to TRBJ2-7; D is perhaps TRBD2 (6 bases). The V end was cut by 5 bases, the J end by 0 bases, with 14 bases between. From germline, CDR1 is SGHTA and CDR2 FQGNSA. The CDR3 loop spans 15 amino acids. Drawing the rest from reference TRBV7-2 and TRBJ2-7, the complete variable domain is GAGVSQSPSNKVTEKGKDVELRCDPISGHTALYWYRQSLGQGLEFLIYFQGNSAPDKSGLPSDRFSAERTGGSVSTLTIQRTQQEDSAVYLCASSPFAGTSYEQYFGPGTRLTVT.

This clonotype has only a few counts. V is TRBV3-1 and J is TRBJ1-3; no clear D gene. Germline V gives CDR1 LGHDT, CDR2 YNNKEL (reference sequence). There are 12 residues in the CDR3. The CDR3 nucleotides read TGTGCAGCCGGGCTCTCTGGAAACACCATATATTTT. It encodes CAAGLSGNTIYF.

CDR3 amino acids: CSARPTGQFQPQHF. CDR3 sequence (DNA): TGCAGTGCCCGCCCGACAGGGCAGTTTCAGCCCCAGCATTTT. The chain joins TRBV20-1 to TRBJ1-5; 7 bases are a match to TRBD1. Trimming at V came to 6 bases and at J to 6 bases, leaving 11 bases not matched to a gene. The V gene's germline CDR1 is DFQATT and CDR2 SNEGSKA (reference sequence). This CDR3 contains 14 residues.

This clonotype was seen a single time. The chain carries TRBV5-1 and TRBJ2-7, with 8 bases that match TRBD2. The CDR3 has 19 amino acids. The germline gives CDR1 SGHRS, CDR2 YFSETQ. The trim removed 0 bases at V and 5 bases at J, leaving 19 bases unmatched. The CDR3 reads CASSLDASGRPRDSNEQYF. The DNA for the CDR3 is TGCGCCAGCAGCTTGGATGCTAGCGGGCGCCCGAGAGATAGCAACGAGCAGTACTTC.

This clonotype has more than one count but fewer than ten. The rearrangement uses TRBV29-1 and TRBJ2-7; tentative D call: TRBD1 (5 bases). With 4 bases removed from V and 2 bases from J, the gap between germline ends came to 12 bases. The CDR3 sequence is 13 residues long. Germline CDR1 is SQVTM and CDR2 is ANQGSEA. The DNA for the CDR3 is TGCAGCGTTGCGACAGTTTTAACCTACGAGCAGTACTTC. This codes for CSVATVLTYEQYF.

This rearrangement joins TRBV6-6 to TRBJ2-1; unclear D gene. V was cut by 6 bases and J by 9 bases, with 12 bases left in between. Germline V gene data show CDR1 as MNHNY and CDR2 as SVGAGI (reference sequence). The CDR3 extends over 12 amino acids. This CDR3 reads CASRKSMGEQFF. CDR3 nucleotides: TGTGCCAGCAGAAAATCAATGGGTGAGCAGTTCTTC.

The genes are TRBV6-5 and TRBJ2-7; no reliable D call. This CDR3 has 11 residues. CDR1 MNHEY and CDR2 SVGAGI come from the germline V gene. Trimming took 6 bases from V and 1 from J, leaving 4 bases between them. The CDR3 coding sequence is TGTGCCAGCAGGGGGTCCTACGAGCAGTACTTC. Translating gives CASRGSYEQYF.

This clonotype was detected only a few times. CDR3 coding DNA: TGCAGTGCACAGCGCAGGGCGTTGTCAGGCGAGCAGTACTTC. The encoded protein is CSAQRRALSGEQYF. The genes are TRBV20-1 and TRBJ2-7; weak D call: TRBD1 (5 bases). The CDR3 length is 14 residues. The germline V gene has CDR1 DFQATT and CDR2 SNEGSKA (reference sequence). V was clipped by 6 bases and J by 6 bases, with 21 bases between them.

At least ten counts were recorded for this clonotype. CDR3: CASSLSNRNNSPLHF. The CDR3 DNA follows: TGTGCCAGCAGTTTATCCAACAGAAATAATTCACCCCTCCACTTT. The gene calls are TRBV12-3 or TRBV12-4 and TRBJ1-6, with no clear D. The CDR3 is 15 amino acids. V lost 2 bases to trimming and J lost 5 bases, with 10 bases between them.

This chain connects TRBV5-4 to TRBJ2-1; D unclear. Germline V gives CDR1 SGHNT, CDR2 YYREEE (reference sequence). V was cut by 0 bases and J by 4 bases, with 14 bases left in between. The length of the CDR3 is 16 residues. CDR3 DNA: TGTGCCAGCAGCTTGGGTGGGCCGGGTACTTACAATGAGCAGTTCTTC. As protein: CASSLGGPGTYNEQFF.

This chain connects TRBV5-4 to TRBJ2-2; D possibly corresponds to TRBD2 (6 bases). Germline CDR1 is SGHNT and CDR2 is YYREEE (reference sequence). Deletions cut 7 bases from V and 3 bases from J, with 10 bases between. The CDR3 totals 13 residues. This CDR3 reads CASRETHTGELFF. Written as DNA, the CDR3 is TGTGCCAGCCGGGAGACACACACCGGGGAGCTGTTTTTT.

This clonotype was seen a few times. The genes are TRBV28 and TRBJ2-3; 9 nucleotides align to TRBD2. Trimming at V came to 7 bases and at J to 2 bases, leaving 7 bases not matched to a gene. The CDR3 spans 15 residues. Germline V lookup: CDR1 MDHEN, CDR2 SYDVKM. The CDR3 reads CASTEASGNTDTQYF. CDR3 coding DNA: TGTGCCAGCACGGAGGCTAGCGGGAACACAGATACGCAGTATTTT.

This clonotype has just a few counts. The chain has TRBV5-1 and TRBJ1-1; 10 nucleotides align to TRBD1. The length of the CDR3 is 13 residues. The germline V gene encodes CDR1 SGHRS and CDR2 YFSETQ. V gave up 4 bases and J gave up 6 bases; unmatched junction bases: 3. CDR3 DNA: TGCGCCAGCAGCGAGGGACAGGGGTCTGAAGCTTTCTTT. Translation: CASSEGQGSEAFF.

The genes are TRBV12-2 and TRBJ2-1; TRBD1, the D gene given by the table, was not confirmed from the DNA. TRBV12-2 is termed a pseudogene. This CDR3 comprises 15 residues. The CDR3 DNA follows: TGTGCAAGTCGCTTAGGTCCCTGGGGGTACAATGAGCAGTTCTTC. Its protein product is CASRLGPWGYNEQFF.

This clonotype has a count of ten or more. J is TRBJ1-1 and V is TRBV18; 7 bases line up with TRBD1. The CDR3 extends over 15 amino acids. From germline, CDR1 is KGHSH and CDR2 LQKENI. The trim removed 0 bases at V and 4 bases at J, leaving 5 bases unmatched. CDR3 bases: TGTGCCAGCTCACCACCTAAATCAGGGGGCACTGAAGCTTTCTTT. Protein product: CASSPPKSGGTEAFF.

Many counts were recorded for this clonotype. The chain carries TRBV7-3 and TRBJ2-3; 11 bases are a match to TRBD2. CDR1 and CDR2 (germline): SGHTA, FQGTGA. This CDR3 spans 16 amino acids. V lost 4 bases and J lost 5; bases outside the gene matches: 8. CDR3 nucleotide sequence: TGTGCCAGCAGCTCCGATCTAGCGGGAGGTGGAGATACGCAGTATTTT. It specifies CASSSDLAGGGDTQYF.

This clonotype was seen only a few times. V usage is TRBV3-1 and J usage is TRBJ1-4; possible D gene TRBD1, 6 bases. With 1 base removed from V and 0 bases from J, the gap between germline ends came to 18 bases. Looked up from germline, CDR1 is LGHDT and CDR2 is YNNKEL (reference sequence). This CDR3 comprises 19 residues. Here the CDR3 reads CASSQVLPGGSSTNEKLFF. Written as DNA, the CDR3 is TGTGCCAGCAGCCAAGTGTTACCGGGGGGCAGTTCAACTAATGAAAAACTGTTTTTT.

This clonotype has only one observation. The CDR3 DNA sequence: TGCGCCAGCCGCCGGACAGCTTCTAGCACAGATACGCAGTATTTT. Amino acid sequence: CASRRTASSTDTQYF. V is TRBV4-3 and J is TRBJ2-3; a weak D match, TRBD1 (6 bases). The V end was cut by 8 bases, the J end by 0 bases, with 15 bases between. This CDR3 spans 15 amino acids. The germline V gene encodes CDR1 LGHNA and CDR2 YSLEER.

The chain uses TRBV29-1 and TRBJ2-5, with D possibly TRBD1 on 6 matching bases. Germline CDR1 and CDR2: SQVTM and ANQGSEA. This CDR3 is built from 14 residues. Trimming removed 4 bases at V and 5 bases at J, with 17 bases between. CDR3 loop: CSVGGWGPGETQYF. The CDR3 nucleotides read TGCAGCGTTGGAGGTTGGGGGCCAGGGGAGACCCAGTACTTC.

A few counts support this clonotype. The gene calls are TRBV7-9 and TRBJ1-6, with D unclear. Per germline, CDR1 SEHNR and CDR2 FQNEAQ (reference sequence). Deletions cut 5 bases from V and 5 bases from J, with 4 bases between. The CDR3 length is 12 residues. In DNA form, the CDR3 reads TGTGCCAGCAGCCAGGATAATTCACCCCTCCACTTT. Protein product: CASSQDNSPLHF.

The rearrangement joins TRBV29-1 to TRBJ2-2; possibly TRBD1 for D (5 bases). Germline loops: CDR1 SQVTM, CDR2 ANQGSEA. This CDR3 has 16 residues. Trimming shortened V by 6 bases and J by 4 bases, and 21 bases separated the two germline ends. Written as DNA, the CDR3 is TGCAGCGTGACCCCAAGGGGTGGAAGGGGCACCGGGGAGCTGTTTTTT. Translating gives CSVTPRGGRGTGELFF.

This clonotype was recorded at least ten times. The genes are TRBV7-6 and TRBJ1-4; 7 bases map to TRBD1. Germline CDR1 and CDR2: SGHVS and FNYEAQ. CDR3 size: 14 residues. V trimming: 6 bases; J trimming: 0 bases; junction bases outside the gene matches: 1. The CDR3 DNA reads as TGTGCCAGCAGTGGGACAGCAACTAATGAAAAACTGTTTTTT. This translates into CASSGTATNEKLFF.

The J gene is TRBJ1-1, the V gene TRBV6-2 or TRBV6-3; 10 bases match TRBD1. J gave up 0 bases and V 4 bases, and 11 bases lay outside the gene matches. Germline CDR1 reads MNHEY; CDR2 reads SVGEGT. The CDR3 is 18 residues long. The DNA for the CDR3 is TGTGCCAGCAGTTTCACCCGGGACAGGGGAAGCCTGAACACTGAAGCTTTCTTT. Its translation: CASSFTRDRGSLNTEAFF.

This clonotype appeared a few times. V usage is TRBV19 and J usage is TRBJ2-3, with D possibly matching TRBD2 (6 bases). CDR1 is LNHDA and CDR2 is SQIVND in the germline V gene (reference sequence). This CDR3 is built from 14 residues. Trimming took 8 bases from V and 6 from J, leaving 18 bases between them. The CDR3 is CASRTRREYDTQYF. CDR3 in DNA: TGTGCCAGTCGAACGAGGAGGGAGTATGATACGCAGTATTTT.

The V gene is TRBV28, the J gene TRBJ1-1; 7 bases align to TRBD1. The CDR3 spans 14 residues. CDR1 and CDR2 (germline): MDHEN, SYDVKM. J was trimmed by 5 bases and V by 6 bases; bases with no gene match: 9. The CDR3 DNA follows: TGTGCCAGCAGAGGACAAACCAGGGGGACTGAAGCTTTCTTT. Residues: CASRGQTRGTEAFF.

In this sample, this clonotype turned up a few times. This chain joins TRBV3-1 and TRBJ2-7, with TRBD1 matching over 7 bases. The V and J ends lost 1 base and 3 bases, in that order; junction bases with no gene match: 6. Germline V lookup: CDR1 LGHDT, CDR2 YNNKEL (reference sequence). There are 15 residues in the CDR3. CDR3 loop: CASSQGVYRGYEQYF. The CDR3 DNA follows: TGTGCCAGCAGCCAAGGGGTTTACAGGGGCTACGAGCAGTACTTC.

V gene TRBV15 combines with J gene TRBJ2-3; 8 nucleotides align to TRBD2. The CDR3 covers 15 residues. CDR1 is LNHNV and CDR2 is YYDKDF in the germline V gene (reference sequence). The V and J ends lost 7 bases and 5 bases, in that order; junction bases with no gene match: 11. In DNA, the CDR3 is TGTGCCACCAAGAGACCGGGAGGGCCGGGAGATACGCAGTATTTT. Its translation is CATKRPGGPGDTQYF.

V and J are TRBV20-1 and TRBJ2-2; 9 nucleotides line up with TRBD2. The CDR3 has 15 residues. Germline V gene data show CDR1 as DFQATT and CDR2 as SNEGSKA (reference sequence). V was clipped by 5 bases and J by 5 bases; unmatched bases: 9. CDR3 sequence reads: CSAPRGSGRTGELFF. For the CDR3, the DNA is TGCAGTGCTCCCCGGGGGAGCGGGAGGACCGGGGAGCTGTTTTTT.